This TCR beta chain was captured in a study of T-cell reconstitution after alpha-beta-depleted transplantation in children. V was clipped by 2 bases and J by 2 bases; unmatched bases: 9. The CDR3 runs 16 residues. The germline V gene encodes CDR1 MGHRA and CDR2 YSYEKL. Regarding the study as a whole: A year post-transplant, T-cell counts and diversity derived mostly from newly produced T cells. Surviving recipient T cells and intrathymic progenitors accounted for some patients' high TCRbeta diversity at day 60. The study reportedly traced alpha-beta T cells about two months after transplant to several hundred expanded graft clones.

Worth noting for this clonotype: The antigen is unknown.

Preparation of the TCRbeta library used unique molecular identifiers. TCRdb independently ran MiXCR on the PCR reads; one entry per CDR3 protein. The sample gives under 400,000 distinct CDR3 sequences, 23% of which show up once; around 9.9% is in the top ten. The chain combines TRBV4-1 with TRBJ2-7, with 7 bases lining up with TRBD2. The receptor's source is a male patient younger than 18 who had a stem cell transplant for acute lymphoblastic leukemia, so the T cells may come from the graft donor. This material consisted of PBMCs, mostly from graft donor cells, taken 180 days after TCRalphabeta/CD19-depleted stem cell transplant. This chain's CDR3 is CASSQTARGGTYEQYF. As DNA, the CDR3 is TGCGCCAGCAGCCAAACCGCTCGGGGAGGGACCTACGAGCAGTACTTC.